The 21 T cell receptor beta chains reported below all come from one sample, sequenced in a study of cytomegalovirus exposure and HLA in healthy donors. Primers: 60 Vbeta forward and 13 Jbeta reverse. Sequenced by immunoSEQ multiplex PCR; TCRdb stores in-frame clones only, minus some. The data hold some 150,000 clones, with 80% observed a single time. The sequencing sample was made of PBMCs. These receptors all come from a man aged 18 to 35 in good health and CMV-seropositive.

The CDR3 loop is CAISEGTALGYGYTF. The CDR3 DNA follows: TGTGCCATCAGTGAGGGGACAGCTTTAGGCTATGGCTACACCTTC. The chain recombines TRBV10-3 with TRBJ1-2; 7 positions agree with TRBD1. The length of the CDR3 is 15 residues. The trim removed 2 bases at V and 4 bases at J, leaving 7 bases unmatched. Germline V gene sequence: CDR1 ENHRY, CDR2 SYGVKD.

The rearrangement links TRBV30 to TRBJ1-2; D unresolved. V was trimmed by 0 bases and J by 12 bases, leaving 11 bases between them. CDR3 length: 11 amino acids. Germline V CDR1 and CDR2: GTSNPN, SVGIG (reference sequence). CDR3 in DNA: TGTGCCTGGAGTGTGGGAGTTAACCACACCTTC. It translates to CAWSVGVNHTF.

The genes are TRBV18 and TRBJ2-7; a possible D gene is TRBD2 (5 bases). Looked up from germline, CDR1 is KGHSH and CDR2 is LQKENI. Trimming pared 3 bases from V and 3 bases from J, leaving 18 bases between. There are 16 residues in the CDR3. The CDR3 DNA sequence: TGTGCCAGCTCACCCCAGCCCGGGGATCCAAGCTACGAGCAGTACTTC. It is translated as CASSPQPGDPSYEQYF.

The rearrangement links TRBV5-1 to TRBJ1-4, with TRBD1 as a possible D gene (6 bases). Germline V gene data show CDR1 as SGHRS and CDR2 as YFSETQ. The CDR3 loop spans 15 amino acids. Trimming left V 3 bases short and J 8 bases short, with 17 bases between. In nucleotides, the CDR3 is TGCGCCAGCAGCTCCCAGGGGTTCCGTCGGGAAAAACTGTTTTTT. Translating gives CASSSQGFRREKLFF.

The genes are TRBV19 and TRBJ1-1, with 8 positions matching TRBD1. After removal of 6 bases from V and 4 bases from J, the junction contained 16 bases not matched to a gene. Per germline, CDR1 LNHDA and CDR2 SQIVND (reference sequence). The CDR3 is 17 amino acids. In DNA form, the CDR3 reads TGTGCCAGTAGCCCGGACAGGGAAGCTCCCACGGTCACTGAAGCTTTCTTT. The encoded protein is CASSPDREAPTVTEAFF.

V usage is TRBV9 and J usage is TRBJ1-6; D remains ambiguous. CDR1 and CDR2 (germline): SGDLS, YYNGEE. The length of the CDR3 is 17 residues. V lost 1 base to trimming and J lost 7 bases, with 18 bases between them. The CDR3 region has the DNA TGTGCCAGCAGCGTAAGGGCGTCCGGGGAGGGAAATTCACCCCTCCACTTT. Its translation is CASSVRASGEGNSPLHF.

This chain uses TRBV15 with TRBJ1-5; TRBD1 matches at 7 bases. The junction had 9 bases not matched to a gene; V was cut back by 4 bases and J by 9 bases. This CDR3 has 14 residues. Germline values: CDR1 LNHNV, CDR2 YYDKDF (reference sequence). In DNA form, the CDR3 reads TGTGCCACCAGCAACGACAGGGAGGTTTTGCCCCAGCATTTT. It is translated as CATSNDREVLPQHF.

V gene TRBV5-1 combines with J gene TRBJ1-2; a weak D match, TRBD1 (6 bases). The CDR3 length is 16 residues. From germline, CDR1 is SGHRS and CDR2 YFSETQ. Trimming shortened V by 4 bases and J by 0 bases, and 16 bases separated the two germline ends. The CDR3 sequence is CASSLDSQSANYGYTF. In DNA, the CDR3 is TGCGCCAGCAGCCTGGACAGCCAGTCAGCTAACTATGGCTACACCTTC.

This clone is a singleton in its sample. The chain links TRBV27 to TRBJ2-5, with a tentative D call TRBD2 (6 bases). The length of the CDR3 is 14 residues. Looked up from germline, CDR1 is MNHEY and CDR2 is SMNVEV (reference sequence). V was clipped by 4 bases and J by 4 bases, with 13 bases between them. The CDR3 DNA reads TGTGCCAGCAGTTGGGGAGGTGCCGGAGAGACCCAGTACTTC. Translated: CASSWGGAGETQYF.

The chain employs TRBV6-6 and TRBJ1-1; TRBD1 is a possible D gene (5 bases). Trimming left V 5 bases short and J 1 base short, with 8 bases between. The CDR3 sequence is 13 residues long. The germline gives CDR1 MNHNY, CDR2 SVGAGI (reference sequence). The CDR3 DNA sequence: TGTGCCAGCAGTCAGGGCTGGAACACTGAAGCTTTCTTT. It encodes CASSQGWNTEAFF.

The chain joins TRBV7-2 to TRBJ1-1; possibly TRBD1 for D (5 bases). There are 14 residues in the CDR3. Looked up from germline, CDR1 is SGHTA and CDR2 is FQGNSA. V was shortened by 5 bases and J by 1 base, with 11 bases between the two germline ends. CDR3 amino acids: CASSRRGANTEAFF. Here the CDR3 DNA reads TGTGCCAGCAGCCGTCGCGGGGCGAACACTGAAGCTTTCTTT.

This clone was seen only once. The V call is TRBV7-9, the J call TRBJ1-3; perhaps TRBD1 as D (6 bases). From germline, CDR1 is SEHNR and CDR2 FQNEAQ (reference sequence). The CDR3 covers 16 residues. Trimming removed 5 bases at V and 3 bases at J, with 17 bases between. The CDR3: CASSLPGEGGGNTIYF. In DNA, the CDR3 is TGTGCCAGCAGCCTCCCAGGGGAGGGCGGTGGAAACACCATATATTTT.

The genes are TRBV30 and TRBJ1-2; 8 nucleotides align to TRBD1. Trimming removed 5 bases from V and 1 base from J; junction bases left unmatched: 6. Per the germline V gene, CDR1 is GTSNPN and CDR2 is SVGIG (reference sequence). The CDR3 extends over 14 amino acids. The CDR3 bases are TGTGCCTGGGGGACAGGCTCGAATAACTATGGCTACACCTTC. Its protein product is CAWGTGSNNYGYTF.

The chain employs TRBV5-4 and TRBJ1-1, with 9 bases identical to TRBD1. Losses at the gene ends were 4 bases for V and 1 base for J; bases not matched to a gene: 5. The length of the CDR3 is 15 residues. CDR1 is SGHNT, CDR2 YYREEE, per germline (reference sequence). The CDR3 DNA sequence: TGTGCCAGCAGCATTCGACAGGGGGGGAACACTGAAGCTTTCTTT. It translates to CASSIRQGGNTEAFF.

J is TRBJ2-7 and V is TRBV27, with 7 positions matching TRBD1. V lost 3 bases, J lost 1 base, and 3 bases stayed unmatched. This CDR3 spans 14 amino acids. Germline assignment: CDR1 MNHEY and CDR2 SMNVEV (reference sequence). The CDR3 reads CASSLGRGSYEQYF. The CDR3 region has the DNA TGTGCCAGCAGTTTGGGCAGGGGGTCCTACGAGCAGTACTTC.

The chain links TRBV7-2 to TRBJ2-1; 14 bases agree with TRBD2. Germline assignment: CDR1 SGHTA and CDR2 FQGNSA. V lost 5 bases to trimming and J lost 11 bases; unmatched junction nucleotides: 11. This CDR3 comprises 16 residues. The CDR3 here is CASSNPGTSGGGKQFF. The DNA for the CDR3 is TGTGCCAGCAGCAATCCTGGGACTAGCGGGGGCGGCAAGCAGTTCTTC.

This clone has a handful of counts. V usage is TRBV5-1 and J usage is TRBJ2-7, with 7 bases fitting TRBD1. Germline assignment: CDR1 SGHRS and CDR2 YFSETQ. The CDR3 loop spans 14 amino acids. Germline trimming cut 2 bases from V and 3 bases from J; bases unmatched to any gene: 5. The CDR3 DNA reads TGCGCCAGCAGCTTAGACAGGGAAATCTACGAGCAGTACTTC. Residues: CASSLDREIYEQYF.

This clone has only a few counts. J is TRBJ2-7 and V is TRBV5-4; a weak D match, TRBD1 (6 bases). V was cut by 4 bases and J by 5 bases, with 10 bases left in between. Germline CDR1 SGHNT, CDR2 YYREEE (reference sequence). The CDR3 is 12 amino acids. The CDR3 loop is CASSRDRNEQYF. Written as DNA, the CDR3 is TGTGCCAGCAGCCGCGACAGGAACGAGCAGTACTTC.

The chain has TRBV14 and TRBJ2-7, with 8 positions matching TRBD2. This CDR3 has 15 amino acids. Trimming at V came to 4 bases and at J to 0 bases, leaving 5 bases not matched to a gene. CDR1 SGHDN and CDR2 FVKESK come from the germline V gene. In DNA, the CDR3 is TGTGCCAGCAGCCTTAATAGCGGGGCCTCCTACGAGCAGTACTTC. Its translation is CASSLNSGASYEQYF.

This chain connects TRBV4-1 to TRBJ2-3; no clear D. Deletions cut 0 bases from V and 1 base from J, with 17 bases between. Germline V gene sequence: CDR1 MGHRA, CDR2 YSYEKL. The CDR3 extends over 18 amino acids. CDR3 loop: CASSQDNPAVLGTDTQYF. The CDR3 bases are TGCGCCAGCAGCCAAGATAATCCTGCAGTCCTCGGCACAGATACGCAGTATTTT.

The rearrangement uses TRBV5-1 and TRBJ1-2, with TRBD1 as a possible D gene (5 bases). The CDR3 contains 14 residues. The V end was cut by 0 bases, the J end by 2 bases, with 8 bases between. Germline V gene lookup returns CDR1 SGHRS and CDR2 YFSETQ. CDR3 in amino acids: CASSLATENYGYTF. Here the CDR3 DNA reads TGCGCCAGCAGCTTGGCGACAGAGAACTATGGCTACACCTTC.